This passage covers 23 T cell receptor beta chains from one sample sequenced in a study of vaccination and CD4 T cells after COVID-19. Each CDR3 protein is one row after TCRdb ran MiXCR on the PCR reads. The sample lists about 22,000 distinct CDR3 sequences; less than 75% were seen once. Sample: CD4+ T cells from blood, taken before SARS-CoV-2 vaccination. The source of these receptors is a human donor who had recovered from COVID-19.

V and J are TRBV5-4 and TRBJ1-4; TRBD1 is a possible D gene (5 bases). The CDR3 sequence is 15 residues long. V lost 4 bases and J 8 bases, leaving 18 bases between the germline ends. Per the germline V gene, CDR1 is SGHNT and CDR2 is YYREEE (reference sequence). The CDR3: CASSEAGRGREKLFF. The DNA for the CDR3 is TGTGCCAGCAGCGAGGCAGGGAGGGGACGGGAAAAACTGTTTTTT.

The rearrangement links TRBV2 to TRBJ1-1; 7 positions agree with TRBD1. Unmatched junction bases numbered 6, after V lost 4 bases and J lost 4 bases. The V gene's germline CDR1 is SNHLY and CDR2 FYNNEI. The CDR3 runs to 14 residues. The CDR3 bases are TGTGCCAGCAGTGGGGACAGATTTAGCACTGAAGCTTTCTTT. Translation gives CASSGDRFSTEAFF.

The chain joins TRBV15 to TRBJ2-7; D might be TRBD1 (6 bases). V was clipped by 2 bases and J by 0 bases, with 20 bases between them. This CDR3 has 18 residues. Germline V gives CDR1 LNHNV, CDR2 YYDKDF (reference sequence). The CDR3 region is CATSRTPGQPNFSYEQYF. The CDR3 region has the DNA TGTGCCACCAGCAGAACCCCCGGACAGCCCAATTTCTCCTACGAGCAGTACTTC.

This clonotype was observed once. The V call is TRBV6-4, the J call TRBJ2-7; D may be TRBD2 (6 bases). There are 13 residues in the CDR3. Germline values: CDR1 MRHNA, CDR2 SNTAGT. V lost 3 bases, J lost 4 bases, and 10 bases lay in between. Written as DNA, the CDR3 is TGTGCCAGCAGTGAGAGTGCGGGGTACGAGCAGTACTTC. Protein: CASSESAGYEQYF.

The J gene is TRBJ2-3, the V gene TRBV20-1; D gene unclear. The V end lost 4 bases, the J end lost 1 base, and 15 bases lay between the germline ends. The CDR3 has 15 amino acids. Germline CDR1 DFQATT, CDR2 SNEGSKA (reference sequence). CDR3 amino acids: CSATLDPTGTDTQYF. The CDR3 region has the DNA TGCAGTGCTACACTCGACCCCACGGGCACAGATACGCAGTATTTT.

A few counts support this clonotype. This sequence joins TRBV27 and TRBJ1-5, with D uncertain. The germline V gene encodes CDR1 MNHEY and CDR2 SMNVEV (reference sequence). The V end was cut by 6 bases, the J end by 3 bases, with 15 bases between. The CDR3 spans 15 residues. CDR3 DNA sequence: TGTGCCAGCAGGAGTTTAGAACAGAACAATCAGCCCCAGCATTTT. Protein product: CASRSLEQNNQPQHF.

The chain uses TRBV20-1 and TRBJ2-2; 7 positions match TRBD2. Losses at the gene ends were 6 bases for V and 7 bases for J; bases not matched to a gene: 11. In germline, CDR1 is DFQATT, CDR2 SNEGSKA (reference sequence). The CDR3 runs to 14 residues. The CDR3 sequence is CSARPWLAVGELFF. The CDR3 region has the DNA TGCAGTGCCCGGCCGTGGCTAGCGGTCGGGGAGCTGTTTTTT.

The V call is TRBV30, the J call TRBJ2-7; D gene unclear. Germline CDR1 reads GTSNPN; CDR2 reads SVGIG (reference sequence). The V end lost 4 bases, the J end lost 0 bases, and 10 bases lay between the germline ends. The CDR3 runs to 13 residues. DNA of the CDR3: TGTGCCTGGAACGCGGATAGCTCCTACGAGCAGTACTTC. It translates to CAWNADSSYEQYF.

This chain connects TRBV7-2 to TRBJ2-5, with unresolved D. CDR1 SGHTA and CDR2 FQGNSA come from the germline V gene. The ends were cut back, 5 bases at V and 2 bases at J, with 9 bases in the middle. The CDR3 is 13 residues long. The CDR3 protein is CASSIRSQETQYF. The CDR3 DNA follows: TGTGCCAGCAGCATCCGATCACAAGAGACCCAGTACTTC.

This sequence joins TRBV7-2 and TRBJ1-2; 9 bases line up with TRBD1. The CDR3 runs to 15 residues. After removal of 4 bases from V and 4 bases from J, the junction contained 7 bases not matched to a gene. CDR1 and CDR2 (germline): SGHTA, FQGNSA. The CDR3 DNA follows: TGTGCCAGCAGCTCACTTAGGACAGGGGCCTATGGCTACACCTTC. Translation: CASSSLRTGAYGYTF.

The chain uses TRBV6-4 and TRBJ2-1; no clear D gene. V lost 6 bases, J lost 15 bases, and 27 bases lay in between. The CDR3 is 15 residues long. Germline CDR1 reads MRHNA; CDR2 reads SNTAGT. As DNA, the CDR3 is TGTGCCAGCAGCGGTTCTGCTGACTCCCCGAATGCGGTGTTCTTC. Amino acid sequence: CASSGSADSPNAVFF.

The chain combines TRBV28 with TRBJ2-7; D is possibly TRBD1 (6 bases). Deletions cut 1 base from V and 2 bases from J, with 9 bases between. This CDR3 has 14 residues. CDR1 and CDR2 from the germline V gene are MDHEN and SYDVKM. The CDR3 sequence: CASSLSGTTYEQYF. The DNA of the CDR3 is TGTGCCAGCAGTTTATCCGGGACAACCTACGAGCAGTACTTC. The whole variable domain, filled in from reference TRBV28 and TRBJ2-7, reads DVKVTQSSRYLVKRTGEKVFLECVQDMDHENMFWYRQDPGLGLRLIYFSYDVKMKEKGDIPEGYSVSREKKERFSLILESASTNQTSMYLCASSLSGTTYEQYFGPGTRLTVT.

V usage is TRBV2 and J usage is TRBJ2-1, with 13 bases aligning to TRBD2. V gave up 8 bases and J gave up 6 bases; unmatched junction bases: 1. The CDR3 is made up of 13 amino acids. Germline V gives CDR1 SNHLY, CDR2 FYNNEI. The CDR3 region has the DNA TGTGCCAGCGGGACTAGCGGGGCCAATGAGCAGTTCTTC. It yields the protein CASGTSGANEQFF.

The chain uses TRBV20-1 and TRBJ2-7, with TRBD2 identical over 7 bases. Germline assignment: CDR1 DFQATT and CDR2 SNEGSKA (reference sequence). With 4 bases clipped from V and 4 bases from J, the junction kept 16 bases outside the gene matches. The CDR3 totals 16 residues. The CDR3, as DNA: TGCAGTGCTAACCCCCTTGGTGGGGACTACCAATACGAGCAGTACTTC. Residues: CSANPLGGDYQYEQYF.

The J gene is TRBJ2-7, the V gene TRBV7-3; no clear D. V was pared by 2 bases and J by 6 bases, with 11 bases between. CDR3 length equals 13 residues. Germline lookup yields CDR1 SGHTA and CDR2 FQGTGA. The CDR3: CASSLEGNLEQYF. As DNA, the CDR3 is TGTGCCAGCAGCTTAGAAGGGAACCTCGAGCAGTACTTC. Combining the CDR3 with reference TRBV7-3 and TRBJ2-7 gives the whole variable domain GAGVSQTPSNKVTEKGKYVELRCDPISGHTALYWYRQSLGQGPEFLIYFQGTGAADDSGLPNDRFFAVRPEGSVSTLKIQRTERGDSAVYLCASSLEGNLEQYFGPGTRLTVT.

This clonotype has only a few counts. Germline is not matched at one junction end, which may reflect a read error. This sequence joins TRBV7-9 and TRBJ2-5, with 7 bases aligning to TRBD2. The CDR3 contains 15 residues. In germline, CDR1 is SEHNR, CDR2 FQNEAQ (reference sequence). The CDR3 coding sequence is TGTGCCAGCAGCCTAGCGGAAATACTCCAAGAGACCCAGTACTTC. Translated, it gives CASSLAEILQETQYF.

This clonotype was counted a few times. In DNA, the CDR3 is TGTGCCAGCAGTTTATCGATAAGGACAACCTCACCCCTCCACTTT. Translating gives CASSLSIRTTSPLHF. The chain couples TRBV27 to TRBJ1-6, with D maybe TRBD1 (5 bases). The V and J ends lost 0 bases and 10 bases respectively, with 13 bases between them. The CDR3 runs 15 residues. Germline V gives CDR1 MNHEY, CDR2 SMNVEV (reference sequence).

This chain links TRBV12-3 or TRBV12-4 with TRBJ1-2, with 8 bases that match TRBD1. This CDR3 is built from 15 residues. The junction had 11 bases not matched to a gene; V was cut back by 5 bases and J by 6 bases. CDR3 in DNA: TGTGCCAGCAGTCCCGGACAGGGTCTGGGTAATGGCTACACCTTC. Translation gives CASSPGQGLGNGYTF.

The CDR3 DNA sequence: TGCAGTGCTAGCGCTAGGGCAGGCAGCACAGATACGCAGTATTTT. This translates into CSASARAGSTDTQYF. The V call is TRBV20-1, the J call TRBJ2-3; D is unresolved. The CDR3 contains 15 residues. CDR1 and CDR2 (germline): DFQATT, SNEGSKA (reference sequence). V shed 3 bases and J shed 0 bases, with 13 bases lying between them.

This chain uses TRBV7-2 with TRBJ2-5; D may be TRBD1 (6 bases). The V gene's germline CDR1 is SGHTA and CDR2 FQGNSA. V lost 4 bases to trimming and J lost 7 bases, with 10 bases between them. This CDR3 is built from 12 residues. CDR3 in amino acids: CASSSPRGTQYF. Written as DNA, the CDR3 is TGTGCCAGCAGCTCCCCCAGGGGGACCCAGTACTTC. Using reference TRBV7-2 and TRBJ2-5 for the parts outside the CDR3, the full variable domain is GAGVSQSPSNKVTEKGKDVELRCDPISGHTALYWYRQSLGQGLEFLIYFQGNSAPDKSGLPSDRFSAERTGGSVSTLTIQRTQQEDSAVYLCASSSPRGTQYFGPGTRLLVL.

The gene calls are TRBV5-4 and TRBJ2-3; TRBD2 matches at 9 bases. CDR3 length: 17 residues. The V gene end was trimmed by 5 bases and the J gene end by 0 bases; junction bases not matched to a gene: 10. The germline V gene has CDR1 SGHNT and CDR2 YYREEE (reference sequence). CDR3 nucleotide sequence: TGTGCCAGCAGATCCGGGACTAGCATTCCTAGCACAGATACGCAGTATTTT. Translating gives CASRSGTSIPSTDTQYF.

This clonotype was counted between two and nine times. The chain's CDR3 is CASTQDVGQPQHF. CDR3 nucleotides: TGTGCCAGCACACAAGACGTGGGTCAGCCCCAGCATTTT. The rearrangement joins TRBV2 to TRBJ1-5; D unresolved. From germline, CDR1 is SNHLY and CDR2 FYNNEI. The germline V and J ends were trimmed by 7 bases and 6 bases, with 13 bases remaining between them. CDR3 length equals 13 residues.

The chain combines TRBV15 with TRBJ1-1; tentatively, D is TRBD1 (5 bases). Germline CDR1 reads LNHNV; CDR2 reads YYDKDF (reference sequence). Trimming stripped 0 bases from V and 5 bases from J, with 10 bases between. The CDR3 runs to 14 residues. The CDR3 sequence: CATSREGRVTEAFF. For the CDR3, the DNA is TGTGCCACCAGCAGAGAGGGCAGGGTAACTGAAGCTTTCTTT.